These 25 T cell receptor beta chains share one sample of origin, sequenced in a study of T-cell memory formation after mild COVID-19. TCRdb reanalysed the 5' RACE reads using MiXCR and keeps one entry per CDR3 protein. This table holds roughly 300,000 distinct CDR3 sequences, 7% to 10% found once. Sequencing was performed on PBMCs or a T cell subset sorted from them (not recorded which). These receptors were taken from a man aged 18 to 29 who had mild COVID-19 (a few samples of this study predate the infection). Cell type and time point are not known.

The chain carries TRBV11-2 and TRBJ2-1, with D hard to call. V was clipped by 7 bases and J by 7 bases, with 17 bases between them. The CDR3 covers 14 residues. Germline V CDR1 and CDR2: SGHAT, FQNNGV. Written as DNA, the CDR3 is TGTGCCAGCAACCCCTTTGGCCGCAAAAATGAGCAGTTCTTC. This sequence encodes CASNPFGRKNEQFF.

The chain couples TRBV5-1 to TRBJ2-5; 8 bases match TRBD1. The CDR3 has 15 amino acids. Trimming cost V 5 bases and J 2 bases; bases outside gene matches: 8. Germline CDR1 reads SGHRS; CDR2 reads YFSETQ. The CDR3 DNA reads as TGCGCCAGCAGTTCAGGGGGCTTAACGCAAGAGACCCAGTACTTC. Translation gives CASSSGGLTQETQYF.

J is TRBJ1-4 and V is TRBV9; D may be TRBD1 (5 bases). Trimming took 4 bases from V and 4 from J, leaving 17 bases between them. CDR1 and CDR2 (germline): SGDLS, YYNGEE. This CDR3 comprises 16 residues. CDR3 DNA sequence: TGTGCCAGCAGCCTCGAAGCTCCTGGACATAATGAAAAACTGTTTTTT. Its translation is CASSLEAPGHNEKLFF.

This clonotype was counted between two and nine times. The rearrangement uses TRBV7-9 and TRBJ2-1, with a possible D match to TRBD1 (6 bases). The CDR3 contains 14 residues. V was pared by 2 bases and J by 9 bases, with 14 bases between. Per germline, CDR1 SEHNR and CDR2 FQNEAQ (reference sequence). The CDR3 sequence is CASSLLRGTGEQFF. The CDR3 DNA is TGTGCCAGCAGCTTACTCAGGGGAACGGGTGAGCAGTTCTTC. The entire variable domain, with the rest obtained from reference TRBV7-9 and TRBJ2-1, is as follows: DTGVSQNPRHKITKRGQNVTFRCDPISEHNRLYWYRQTLGQGPEFLTYFQNEAQLEKSRLLSDRFSAERPKGSFSTLEIQRTEQGDSAMYLCASSLLRGTGEQFFGPGTRLTVL.

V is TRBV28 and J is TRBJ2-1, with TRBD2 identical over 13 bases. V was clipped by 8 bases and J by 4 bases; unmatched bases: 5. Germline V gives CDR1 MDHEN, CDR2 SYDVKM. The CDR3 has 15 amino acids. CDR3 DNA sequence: TGTGCCAGCCAGACTAGCGGGGGGCGTTACAATGAGCAGTTCTTC. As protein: CASQTSGGRYNEQFF.

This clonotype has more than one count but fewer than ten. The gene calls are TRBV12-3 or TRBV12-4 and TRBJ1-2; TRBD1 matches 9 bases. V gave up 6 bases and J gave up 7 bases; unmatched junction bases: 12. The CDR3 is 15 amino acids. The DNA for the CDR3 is TGTGCCAGCAGCATAGACCGGGACAGGGTGCGTGGCTACACCTTC. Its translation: CASSIDRDRVRGYTF.

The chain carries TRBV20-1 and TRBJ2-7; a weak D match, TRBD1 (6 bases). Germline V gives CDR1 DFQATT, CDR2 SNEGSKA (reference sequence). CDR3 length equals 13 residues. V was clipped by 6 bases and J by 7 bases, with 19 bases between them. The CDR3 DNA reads TGCAGTGCAGCGGACAGCCCCACGTGGGAGCAGTACTTC. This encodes CSAADSPTWEQYF.

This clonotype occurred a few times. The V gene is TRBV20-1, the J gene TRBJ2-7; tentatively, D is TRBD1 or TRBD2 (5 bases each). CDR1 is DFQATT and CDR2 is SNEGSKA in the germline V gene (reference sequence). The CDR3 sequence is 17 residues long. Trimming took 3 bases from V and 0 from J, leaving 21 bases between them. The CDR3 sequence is CSASPTRGRASSYEQYV. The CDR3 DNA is TGCAGTGCTAGCCCGACTCGGGGCAGGGCCAGCTCCTACGAGCAGTACGTC.

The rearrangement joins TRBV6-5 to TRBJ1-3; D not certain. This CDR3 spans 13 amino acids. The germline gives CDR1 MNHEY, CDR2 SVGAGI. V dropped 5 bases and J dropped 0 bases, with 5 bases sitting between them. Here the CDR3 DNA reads TGTGCCAGCAGTCCTAACTCTGGAAACACCATATATTTT. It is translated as CASSPNSGNTIYF.

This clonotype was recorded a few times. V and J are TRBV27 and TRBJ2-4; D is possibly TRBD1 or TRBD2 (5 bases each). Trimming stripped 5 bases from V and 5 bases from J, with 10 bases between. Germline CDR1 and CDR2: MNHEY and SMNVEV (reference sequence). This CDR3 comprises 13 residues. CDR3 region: CASSHGTQNIQYF. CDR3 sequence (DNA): TGTGCCAGCAGTCACGGGACCCAAAACATTCAGTACTTC.

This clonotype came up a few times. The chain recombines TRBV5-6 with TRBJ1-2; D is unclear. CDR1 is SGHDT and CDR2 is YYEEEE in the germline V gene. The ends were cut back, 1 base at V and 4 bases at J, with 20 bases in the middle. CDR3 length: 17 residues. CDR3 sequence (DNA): TGTGCCAGCAGCTTGTCCCCCCAAGATCTCAGTACCTATGGCTACACCTTC. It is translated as CASSLSPQDLSTYGYTF. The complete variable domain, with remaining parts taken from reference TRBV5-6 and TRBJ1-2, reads DAGVTQSPTHLIKTRGQQVTLRCSPKSGHDTVSWYQQALGQGPQFIFQYYEEEERQRGNFPDRFSGHQFPNYSSELNVNALLLGDSALYLCASSLSPQDLSTYGYTFGSGTRLTVV.

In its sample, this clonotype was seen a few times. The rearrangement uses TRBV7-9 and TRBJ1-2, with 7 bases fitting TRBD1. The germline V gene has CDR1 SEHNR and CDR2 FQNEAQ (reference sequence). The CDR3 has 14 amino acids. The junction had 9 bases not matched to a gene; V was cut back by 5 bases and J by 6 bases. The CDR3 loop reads CASSQTTGQNGYTF. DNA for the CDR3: TGTGCCAGCAGCCAGACGACAGGGCAGAATGGCTACACCTTC.

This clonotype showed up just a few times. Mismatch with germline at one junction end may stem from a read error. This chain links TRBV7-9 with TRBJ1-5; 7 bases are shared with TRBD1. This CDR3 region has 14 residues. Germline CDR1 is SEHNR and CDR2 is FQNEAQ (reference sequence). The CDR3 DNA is TGTGCCAGCAGTTTAGGACAGGACAATCAGCCCCAGCATTTT. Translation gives CASSLGQDNQPQHF.

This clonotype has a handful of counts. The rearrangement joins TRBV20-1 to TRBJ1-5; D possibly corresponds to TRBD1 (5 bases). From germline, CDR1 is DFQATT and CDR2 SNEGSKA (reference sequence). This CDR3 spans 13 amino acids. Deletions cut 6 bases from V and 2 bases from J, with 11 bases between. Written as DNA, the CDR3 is TGCAGTGCGGCGGGGGGGGGCAATCAGCCCCAGCATTTT. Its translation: CSAAGGGNQPQHF.

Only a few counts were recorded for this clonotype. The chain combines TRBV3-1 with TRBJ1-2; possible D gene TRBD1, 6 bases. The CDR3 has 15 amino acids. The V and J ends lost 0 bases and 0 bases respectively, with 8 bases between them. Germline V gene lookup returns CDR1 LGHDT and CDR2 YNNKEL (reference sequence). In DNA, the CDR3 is TGTGCCAGCAGCCAAGAAAACAGGGCTAACTATGGCTACACCTTC. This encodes CASSQENRANYGYTF.

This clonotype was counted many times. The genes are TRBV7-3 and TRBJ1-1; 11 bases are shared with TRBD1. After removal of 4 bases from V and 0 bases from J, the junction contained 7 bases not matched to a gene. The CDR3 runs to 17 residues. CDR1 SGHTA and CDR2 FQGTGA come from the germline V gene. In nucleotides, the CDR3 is TGTGCCAGCAGCTCCGCCGGGACAGGGGGGATGAACACTGAAGCTTTCTTT. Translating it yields CASSSAGTGGMNTEAFF.

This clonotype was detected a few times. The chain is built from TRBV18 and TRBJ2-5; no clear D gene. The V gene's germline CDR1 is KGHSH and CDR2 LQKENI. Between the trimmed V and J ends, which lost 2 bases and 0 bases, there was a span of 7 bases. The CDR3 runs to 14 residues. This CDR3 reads CASSPSLNQETQYF. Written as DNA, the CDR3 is TGTGCCAGCTCACCATCCCTTAACCAAGAGACCCAGTACTTC. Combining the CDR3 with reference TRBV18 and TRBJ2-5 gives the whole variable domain NAGVMQNPRHLVRRRGQEARLRCSPMKGHSHVYWYRQLPEEGLKFMVYLQKENIIDESGMPKERFSAEFPKEGPSILRIQQVVRGDSAAYFCASSPSLNQETQYFGPGTRLLVL.

The DNA for the CDR3 is TGTGCCAGCAGCTTATCTGCGGATAACACCGGGGAGCTGTTTTTT. Translated: CASSLSADNTGELFF. V usage is TRBV7-2 and J usage is TRBJ2-2, with D unresolved. The V end lost 2 bases, the J end lost 2 bases, and 9 bases lay between the germline ends. The CDR3 totals 15 residues. The germline V gene encodes CDR1 SGHTA and CDR2 FQGNSA.

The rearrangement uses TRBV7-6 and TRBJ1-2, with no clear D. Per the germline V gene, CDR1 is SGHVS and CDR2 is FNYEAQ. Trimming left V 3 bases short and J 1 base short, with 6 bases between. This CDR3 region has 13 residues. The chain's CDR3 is CASSFWDNYGYTF. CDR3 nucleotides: TGTGCCAGCAGCTTCTGGGATAACTATGGCTACACCTTC.

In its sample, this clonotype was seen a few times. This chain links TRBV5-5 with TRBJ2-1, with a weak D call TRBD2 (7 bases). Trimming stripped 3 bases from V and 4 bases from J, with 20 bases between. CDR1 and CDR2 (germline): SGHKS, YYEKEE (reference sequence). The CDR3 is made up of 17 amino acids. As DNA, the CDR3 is TGTGCCAGCAGCTGGACTCTGGGGCGGGGGACATACAATGAGCAGTTCTTC. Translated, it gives CASSWTLGRGTYNEQFF.

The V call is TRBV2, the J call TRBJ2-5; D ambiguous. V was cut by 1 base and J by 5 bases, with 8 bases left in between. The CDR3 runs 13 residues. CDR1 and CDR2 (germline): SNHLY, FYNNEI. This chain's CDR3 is CASSEVGRETQYF. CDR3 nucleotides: TGTGCCAGCAGTGAAGTAGGGCGGGAGACCCAGTACTTC.

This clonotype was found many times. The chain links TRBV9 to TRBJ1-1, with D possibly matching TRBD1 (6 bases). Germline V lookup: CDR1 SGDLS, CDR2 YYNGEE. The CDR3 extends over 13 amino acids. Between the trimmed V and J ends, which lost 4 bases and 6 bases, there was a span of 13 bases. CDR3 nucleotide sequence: TGTGCCAGCAGCAAAGGGGGGGGCCCTGAAGCTTTCTTT. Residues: CASSKGGGPEAFF.

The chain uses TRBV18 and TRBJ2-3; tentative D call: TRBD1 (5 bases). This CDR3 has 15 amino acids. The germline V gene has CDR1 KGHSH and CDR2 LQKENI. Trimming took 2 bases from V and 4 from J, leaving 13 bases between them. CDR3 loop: CASSPSGLQADTQYF. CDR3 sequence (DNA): TGTGCCAGCTCACCATCAGGGTTGCAGGCAGATACGCAGTATTTT.

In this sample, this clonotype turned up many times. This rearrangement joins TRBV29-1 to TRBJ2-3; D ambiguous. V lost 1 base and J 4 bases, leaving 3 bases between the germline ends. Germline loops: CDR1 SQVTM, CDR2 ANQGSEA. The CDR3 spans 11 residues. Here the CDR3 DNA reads TGCAGCGTTGAAGGGGCAGATACGCAGTATTTT. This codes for CSVEGADTQYF.

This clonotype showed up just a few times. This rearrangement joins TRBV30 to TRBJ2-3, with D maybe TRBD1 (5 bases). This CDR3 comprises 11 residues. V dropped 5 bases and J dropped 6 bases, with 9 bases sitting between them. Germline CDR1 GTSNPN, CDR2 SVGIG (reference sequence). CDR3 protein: CAWEWGDTQYF. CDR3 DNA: TGTGCCTGGGAATGGGGCGATACGCAGTATTTT.